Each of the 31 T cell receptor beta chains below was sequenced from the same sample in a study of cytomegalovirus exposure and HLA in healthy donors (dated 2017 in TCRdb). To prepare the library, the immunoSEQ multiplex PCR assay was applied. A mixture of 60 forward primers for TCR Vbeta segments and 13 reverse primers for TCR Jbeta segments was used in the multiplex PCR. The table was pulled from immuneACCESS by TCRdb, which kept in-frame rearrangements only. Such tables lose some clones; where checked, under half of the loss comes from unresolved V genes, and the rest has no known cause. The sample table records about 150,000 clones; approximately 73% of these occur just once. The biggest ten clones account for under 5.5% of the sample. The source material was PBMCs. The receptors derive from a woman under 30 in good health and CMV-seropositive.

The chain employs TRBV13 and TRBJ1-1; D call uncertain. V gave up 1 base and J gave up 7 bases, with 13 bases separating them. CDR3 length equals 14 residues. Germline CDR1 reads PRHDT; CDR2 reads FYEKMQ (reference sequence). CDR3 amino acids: CASSLVGRPVEAFF. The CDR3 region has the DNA TGTGCCAGCAGCTTAGTGGGCCGGCCTGTTGAAGCTTTCTTT.

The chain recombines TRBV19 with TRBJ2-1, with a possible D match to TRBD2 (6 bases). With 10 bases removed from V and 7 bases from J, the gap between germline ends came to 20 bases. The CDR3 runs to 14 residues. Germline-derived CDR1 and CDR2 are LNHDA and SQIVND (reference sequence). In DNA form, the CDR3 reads TGTGCCACCCTTAAACCGGGACTGAAAAATGAGCAGTTCTTC. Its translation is CATLKPGLKNEQFF.

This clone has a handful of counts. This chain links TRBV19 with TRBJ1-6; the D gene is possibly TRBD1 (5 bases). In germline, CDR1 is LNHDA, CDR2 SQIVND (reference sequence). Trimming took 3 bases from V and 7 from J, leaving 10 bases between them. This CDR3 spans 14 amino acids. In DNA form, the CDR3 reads TGTGCCAGTAGTATCCAGGGCTCAAATTCACCCCTCCACTTT. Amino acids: CASSIQGSNSPLHF.

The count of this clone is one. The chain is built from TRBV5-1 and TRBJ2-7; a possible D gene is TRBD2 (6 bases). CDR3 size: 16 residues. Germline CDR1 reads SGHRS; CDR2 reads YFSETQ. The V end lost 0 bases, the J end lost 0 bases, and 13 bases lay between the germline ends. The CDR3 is CASSLGLAGNSYEQYF. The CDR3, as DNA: TGCGCCAGCAGCTTGGGGCTGGCGGGAAACTCCTACGAGCAGTACTTC.

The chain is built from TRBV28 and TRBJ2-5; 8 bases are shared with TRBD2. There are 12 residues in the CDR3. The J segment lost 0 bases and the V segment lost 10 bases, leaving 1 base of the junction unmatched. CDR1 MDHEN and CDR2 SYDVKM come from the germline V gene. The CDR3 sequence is CATGGDQETQYF. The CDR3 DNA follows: TGTGCCACGGGGGGGGACCAAGAGACCCAGTACTTC. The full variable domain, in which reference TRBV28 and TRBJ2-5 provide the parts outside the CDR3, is DVKVTQSSRYLVKRTGEKVFLECVQDMDHENMFWYRQDPGLGLRLIYFSYDVKMKEKGDIPEGYSVSREKKERFSLILESASTNQTSMYLCATGGDQETQYFGPGTRLLVL.

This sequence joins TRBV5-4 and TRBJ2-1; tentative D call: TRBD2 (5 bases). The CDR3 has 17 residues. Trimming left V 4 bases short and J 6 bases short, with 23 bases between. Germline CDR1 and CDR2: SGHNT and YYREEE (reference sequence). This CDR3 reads CASSPQFRGAMGNEQFF. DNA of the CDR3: TGTGCCAGCAGCCCACAGTTTCGGGGAGCTATGGGCAATGAGCAGTTCTTC.

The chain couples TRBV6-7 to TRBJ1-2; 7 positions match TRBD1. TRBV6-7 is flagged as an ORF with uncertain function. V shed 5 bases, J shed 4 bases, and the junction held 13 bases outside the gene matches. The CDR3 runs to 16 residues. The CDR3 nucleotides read TGTGCCAGCAGTGAAGACAGGGAACGATGCGGCTATGGCTACACCTTC. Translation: CASSEDRERCGYGYTF.

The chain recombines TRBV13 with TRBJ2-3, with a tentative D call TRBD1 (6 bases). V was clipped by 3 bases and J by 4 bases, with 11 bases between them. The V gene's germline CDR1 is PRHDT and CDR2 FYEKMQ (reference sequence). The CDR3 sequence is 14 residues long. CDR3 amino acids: CASSLEGGSDTQYF. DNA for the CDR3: TGTGCCAGCAGCTTGGAAGGGGGATCAGATACGCAGTATTTT.

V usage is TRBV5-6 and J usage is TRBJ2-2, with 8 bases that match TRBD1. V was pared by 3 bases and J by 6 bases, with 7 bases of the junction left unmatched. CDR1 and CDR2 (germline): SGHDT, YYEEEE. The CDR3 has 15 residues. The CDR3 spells CASSSDRAKAGELFF. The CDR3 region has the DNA TGTGCCAGCAGCTCGGACAGGGCTAAGGCCGGGGAGCTGTTTTTT.

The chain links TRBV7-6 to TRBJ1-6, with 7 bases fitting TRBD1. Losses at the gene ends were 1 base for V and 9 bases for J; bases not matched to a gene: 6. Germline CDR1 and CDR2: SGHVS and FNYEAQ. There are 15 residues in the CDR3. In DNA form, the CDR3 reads TGTGCCAGCAGCTTAGAGGCAGGGGGTGGTTCACCCCTCCACTTT. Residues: CASSLEAGGGSPLHF. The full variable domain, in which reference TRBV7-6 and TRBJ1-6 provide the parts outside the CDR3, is GAGVSQSPRYKVTKRGQDVALRCDPISGHVSLYWYRQALGQGPEFLTYFNYEAQQDKSGLPNDRFSAERPEGSISTLTIQRTEQRDSAMYRCASSLEAGGGSPLHFGNGTRLTVT.

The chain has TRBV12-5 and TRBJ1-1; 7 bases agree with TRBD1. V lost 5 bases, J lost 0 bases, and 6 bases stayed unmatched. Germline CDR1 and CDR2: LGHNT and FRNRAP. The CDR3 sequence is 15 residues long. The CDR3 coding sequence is TGTGCTAGTGGTCCGCAGGGGGATATGAACACTGAAGCTTTCTTT. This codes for CASGPQGDMNTEAFF. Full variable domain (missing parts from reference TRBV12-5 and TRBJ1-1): DARVTQTPRHKVTEMGQEVTMRCQPILGHNTVFWYRQTMMQGLELLAYFRNRAPLDDSGMPKDRFSAEMPDATLATLKIQPSEPRDSAVYFCASGPQGDMNTEAFFGQGTRLTVV.

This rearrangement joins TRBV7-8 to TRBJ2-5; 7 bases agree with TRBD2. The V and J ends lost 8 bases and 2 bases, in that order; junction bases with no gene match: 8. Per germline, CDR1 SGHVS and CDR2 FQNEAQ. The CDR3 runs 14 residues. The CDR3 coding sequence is TGTGCCAGCGGCGGGGGAGGCCGTCAAGAGACCCAGTACTTC. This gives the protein CASGGGGRQETQYF.

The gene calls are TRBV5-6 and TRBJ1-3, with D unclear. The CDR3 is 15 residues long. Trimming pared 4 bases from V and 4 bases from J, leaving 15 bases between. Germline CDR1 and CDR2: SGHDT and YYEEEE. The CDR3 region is CASSLGGNAGNTIYF. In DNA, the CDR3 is TGTGCCAGCAGCCTGGGCGGGAACGCCGGAAACACCATATATTTT. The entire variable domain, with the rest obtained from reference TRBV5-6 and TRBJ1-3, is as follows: DAGVTQSPTHLIKTRGQQVTLRCSPKSGHDTVSWYQQALGQGPQFIFQYYEEEERQRGNFPDRFSGHQFPNYSSELNVNALLLGDSALYLCASSLGGNAGNTIYFGEGSWLTVV.

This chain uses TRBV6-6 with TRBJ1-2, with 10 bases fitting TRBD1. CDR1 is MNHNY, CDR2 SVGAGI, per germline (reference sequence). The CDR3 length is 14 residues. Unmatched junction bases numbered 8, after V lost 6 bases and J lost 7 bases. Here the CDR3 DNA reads TGTGCCAGCAGGCCGGGACAGGGGAGAAGTGGCTACACCTTC. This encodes CASRPGQGRSGYTF.

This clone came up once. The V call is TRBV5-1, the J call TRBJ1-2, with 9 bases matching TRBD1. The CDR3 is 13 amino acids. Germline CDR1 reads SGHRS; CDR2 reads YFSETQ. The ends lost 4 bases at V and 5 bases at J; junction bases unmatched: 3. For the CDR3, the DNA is TGCGCCAGCAGCCAGGGGACAGGGTATGGCTACACCTTC. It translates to CASSQGTGYGYTF.

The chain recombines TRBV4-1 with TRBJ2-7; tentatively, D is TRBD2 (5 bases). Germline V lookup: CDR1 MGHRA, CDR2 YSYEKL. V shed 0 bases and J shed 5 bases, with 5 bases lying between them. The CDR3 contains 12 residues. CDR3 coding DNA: TGCGCCAGCAGCCAAGACGGGAACGAGCAGTACTTC. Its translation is CASSQDGNEQYF.

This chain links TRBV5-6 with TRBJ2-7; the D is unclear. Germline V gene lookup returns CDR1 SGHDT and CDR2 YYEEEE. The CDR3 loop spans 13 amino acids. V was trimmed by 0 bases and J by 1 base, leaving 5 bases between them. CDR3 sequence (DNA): TGTGCCAGCAGCTTGGCCCAGTCCTACGAGCAGTACTTC. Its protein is CASSLAQSYEQYF. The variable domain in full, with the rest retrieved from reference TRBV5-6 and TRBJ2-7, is DAGVTQSPTHLIKTRGQQVTLRCSPKSGHDTVSWYQQALGQGPQFIFQYYEEEERQRGNFPDRFSGHQFPNYSSELNVNALLLGDSALYLCASSLAQSYEQYFGPGTRLTVT.

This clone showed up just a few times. CDR3 sequence reads: CASSPLAGGLTDTQYF. The CDR3 region has the DNA TGTGCCAGCAGTCCCCTAGCGGGGGGGCTCACAGATACGCAGTATTTT. J is TRBJ2-3 and V is TRBV5-5; 12 bases map to TRBD2. CDR3 length: 16 residues. Germline CDR1 is SGHKS and CDR2 is YYEKEE (reference sequence). After removal of 5 bases from V and 2 bases from J, the junction contained 6 bases not matched to a gene.

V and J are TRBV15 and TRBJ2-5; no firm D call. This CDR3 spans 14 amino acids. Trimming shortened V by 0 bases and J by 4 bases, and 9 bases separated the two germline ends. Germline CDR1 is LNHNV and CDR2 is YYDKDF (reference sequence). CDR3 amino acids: CATSRDPTGETQYF. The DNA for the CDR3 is TGTGCCACCAGCAGAGATCCCACGGGAGAGACCCAGTACTTC.

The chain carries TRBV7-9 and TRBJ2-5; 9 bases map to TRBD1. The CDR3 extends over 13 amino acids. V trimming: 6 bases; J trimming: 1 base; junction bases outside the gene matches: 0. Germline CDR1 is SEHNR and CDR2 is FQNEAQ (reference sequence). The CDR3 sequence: CASRQGAQETQYF. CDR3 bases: TGTGCCAGCAGACAGGGGGCCCAAGAGACCCAGTACTTC. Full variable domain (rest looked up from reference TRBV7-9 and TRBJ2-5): DTGVSQNPRHKITKRGQNVTFRCDPISEHNRLYWYRQTLGQGPEFLTYFQNEAQLEKSRLLSDRFSAERPKGSFSTLEIQRTEQGDSAMYLCASRQGAQETQYFGPGTRLLVL.

CDR3 residues: CASRPETGTGLYGYTF. In nucleotides, the CDR3 is TGTGCCAGCAGGCCCGAAACCGGGACAGGGCTCTATGGCTACACCTTC. The chain employs TRBV28 and TRBJ1-2; TRBD1 matches at 9 bases. The J segment lost 4 bases and the V segment lost 6 bases, leaving 12 bases of the junction unmatched. Germline-derived CDR1 and CDR2 are MDHEN and SYDVKM. The CDR3 is made up of 16 amino acids.

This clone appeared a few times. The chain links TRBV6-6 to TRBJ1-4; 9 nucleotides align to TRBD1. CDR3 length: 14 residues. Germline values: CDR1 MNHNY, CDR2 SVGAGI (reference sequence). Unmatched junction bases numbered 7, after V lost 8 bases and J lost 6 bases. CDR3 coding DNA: TGTGCCAGCCTCGGGACAGGGTGGGATGAAAAACTGTTTTTT. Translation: CASLGTGWDEKLFF.

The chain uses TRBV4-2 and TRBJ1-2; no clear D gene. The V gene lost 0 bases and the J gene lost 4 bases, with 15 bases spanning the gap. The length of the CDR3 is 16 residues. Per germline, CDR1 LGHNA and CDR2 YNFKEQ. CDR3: CASSQEGREMGYGYTF. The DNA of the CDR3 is TGTGCCAGCAGCCAAGAGGGGAGGGAGATGGGCTATGGCTACACCTTC.

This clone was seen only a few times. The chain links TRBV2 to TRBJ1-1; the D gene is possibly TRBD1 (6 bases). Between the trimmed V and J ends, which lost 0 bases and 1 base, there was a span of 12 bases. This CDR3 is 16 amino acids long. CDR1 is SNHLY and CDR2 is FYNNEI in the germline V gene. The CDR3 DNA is TGTGCCAGCAGTGAAGCATGGGCAGGGGCGAACACTGAAGCTTTCTTT. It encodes CASSEAWAGANTEAFF.

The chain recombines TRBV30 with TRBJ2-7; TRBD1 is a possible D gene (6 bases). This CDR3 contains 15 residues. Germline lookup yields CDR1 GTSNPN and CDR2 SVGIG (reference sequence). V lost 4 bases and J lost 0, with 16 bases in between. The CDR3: CAWTLRDTTSYEQYF. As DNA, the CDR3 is TGTGCCTGGACCCTCCGGGACACTACCTCCTACGAGCAGTACTTC.

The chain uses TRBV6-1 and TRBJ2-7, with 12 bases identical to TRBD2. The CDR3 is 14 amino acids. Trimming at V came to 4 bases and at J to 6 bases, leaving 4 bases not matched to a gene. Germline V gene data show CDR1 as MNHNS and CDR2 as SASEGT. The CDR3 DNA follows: TGTGCCAGCAGTGGACTAGCGGGGGTTACCGAGCAGTACTTC. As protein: CASSGLAGVTEQYF.

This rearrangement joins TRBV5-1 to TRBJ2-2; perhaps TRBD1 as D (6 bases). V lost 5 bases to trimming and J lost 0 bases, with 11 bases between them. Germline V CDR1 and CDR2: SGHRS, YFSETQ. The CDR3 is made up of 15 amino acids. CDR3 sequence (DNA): TGCGCCAGCAGGTCCGGGACACCGAACACCGGGGAGCTGTTTTTT. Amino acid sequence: CASRSGTPNTGELFF.

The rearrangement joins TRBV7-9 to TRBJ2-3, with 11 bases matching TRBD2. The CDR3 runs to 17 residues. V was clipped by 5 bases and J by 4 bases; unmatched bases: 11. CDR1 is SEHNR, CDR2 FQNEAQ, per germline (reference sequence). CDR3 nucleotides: TGTGCCAGCAGCGGAGGCCGTAGCGGGGGGGCCTCAGATACGCAGTATTTT. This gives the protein CASSGGRSGGASDTQYF.

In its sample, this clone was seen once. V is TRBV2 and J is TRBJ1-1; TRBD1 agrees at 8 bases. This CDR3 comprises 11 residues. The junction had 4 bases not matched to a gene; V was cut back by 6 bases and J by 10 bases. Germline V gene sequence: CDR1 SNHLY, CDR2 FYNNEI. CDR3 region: CASRDRDGAFF. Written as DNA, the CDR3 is TGTGCCAGCAGGGACAGGGACGGAGCTTTCTTT.

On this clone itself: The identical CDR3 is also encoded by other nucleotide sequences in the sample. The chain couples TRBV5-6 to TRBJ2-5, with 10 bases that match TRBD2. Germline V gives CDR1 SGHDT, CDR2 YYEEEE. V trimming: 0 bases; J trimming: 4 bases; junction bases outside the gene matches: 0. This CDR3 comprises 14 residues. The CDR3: CASSLGLAGETQYF. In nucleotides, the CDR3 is TGTGCCAGCAGCTTGGGACTAGCGGGAGAGACCCAGTACTTC.

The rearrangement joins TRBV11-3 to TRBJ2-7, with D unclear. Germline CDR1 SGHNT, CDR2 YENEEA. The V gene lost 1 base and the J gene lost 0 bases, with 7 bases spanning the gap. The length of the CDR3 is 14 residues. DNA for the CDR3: TGTGCCAGCAGCTTAGGTCCCTACTCCTACGAGCAGTACTTC. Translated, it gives CASSLGPYSYEQYF.